The table lists the clone carrying this T cell receptor beta chain with many counts. Its target is unknown. The data originate from a study of type 1 and type 2 diabetes patients. Study at large: A total of approximately 20,000,000 paired-end reads came from the whole study. Study results and caveats: With limited T2D and control samples, some T1D-only expanded clones may not be T1D-specific.

The V gene's germline CDR1 is LNHNV and CDR2 YYDKDF (reference sequence). The CDR3 has 16 amino acids. The junction had 11 bases not matched to a gene; V was cut back by 1 base and J by 6 bases. Amplification started from genomic DNA. The TCR beta CDR3 region was amplified using 30 forward and 13 reverse primers. TCRdb passed the multiplex PCR reads through MiXCR, listing each CDR3 protein once. The data hold about 290,000 distinct CDR3 sequences, with roughly 48% observed a single time. The receptor's source is a man aged 18 to 30 with type 2 diabetes. V and J are TRBV15 and TRBJ2-7; 8 positions match TRBD1. Sample: peripheral blood mononuclear cells (PBMCs). CDR3 nucleotides: TGTGCCACCAGCAGAGGTCCCGATGGACAGGGAGGCGAGCAGTACTTC. Translating gives CATSRGPDGQGGEQYF.